These 30 T cell receptor beta chains were sequenced from one sample in a study of breast tumors, draining lymph nodes, adjacent tissues. Axillary draining lymph nodes of breast cancer patients supplied the node samples. TCRdb redid the calling of the multiplex PCR reads with MiXCR, one entry per CDR3 protein. Of roughly 130,000 distinct CDR3 sequences listed, around 20% are singletons. Sequencing was done on a sample of axillary lymph node tissue. The source is a female donor with breast cancer. Some clones in this sample may be carry-over from other donors' samples.

This clonotype was detected ten times or more. The chain links TRBV29-1 to TRBJ1-2, with 8 bases matching TRBD1. Germline trimming cut 6 bases from V and 1 base from J; bases unmatched to any gene: 10. The CDR3 runs 15 residues. The germline V gene encodes CDR1 SQVTM and CDR2 ANQGSEA. DNA for the CDR3: TGCAGCGTGGTACACAGGGGGACCTATAACTATGGCTACACCTTC. The encoded protein is CSVVHRGTYNYGYTF. Based on the CDR3 plus reference TRBV29-1 and TRBJ1-2, the full variable domain is SAVISQKPSRDICQRGTSLTIQCQVDSQVTMMFWYRQQPGQSLTLIATANQGSEATYESGFVIDKFPISRPNLTFSTLTVSNMSPEDSSIYLCSVVHRGTYNYGYTFGSGTRLTVV.

The V and J genes are TRBV18 and TRBJ2-3, with D perhaps matching TRBD1 or TRBD2 (5 bases each). Germline V CDR1 and CDR2: KGHSH, LQKENI. V shed 6 bases and J shed 2 bases, with 12 bases lying between them. CDR3 length equals 14 residues. In nucleotides, the CDR3 is TGTGCCAGCTCCCGGGACGGCAACACAGATACGCAGTATTTT. This encodes CASSRDGNTDTQYF.

This clonotype was picked up many times. The genes are TRBV6-5 and TRBJ2-3; the match to TRBD2 covers 10 bases. The germline V gene encodes CDR1 MNHEY and CDR2 SVGAGI. J was trimmed by 4 bases and V by 0 bases; bases with no gene match: 4. There are 16 residues in the CDR3. This CDR3 is CASSYSASGGADTQYF. The CDR3 nucleotides read TGTGCCAGCAGTTACTCTGCTAGCGGGGGCGCAGATACGCAGTATTTT.

Many counts were recorded for this clonotype. The chain has TRBV18 and TRBJ1-2; D remains ambiguous. Germline loops: CDR1 KGHSH, CDR2 LQKENI. V lost 2 bases to trimming and J lost 6 bases, with 10 bases between them. This CDR3 has 13 amino acids. The CDR3 region has the DNA TGTGCCAGCTCACCATATTTGGAAAATGGCTACACCTTC. Protein product: CASSPYLENGYTF.

This clonotype was seen repeatedly, ten times or more. J is TRBJ2-3 and V is TRBV10-3; 8 bases align to TRBD1. The CDR3 is 14 residues long. Germline values: CDR1 ENHRY, CDR2 SYGVKD. Germline trimming cut 4 bases from V and 1 base from J; bases unmatched to any gene: 1. The CDR3 sequence: CAISVTGGTDTQYF. In nucleotides, the CDR3 is TGTGCCATCAGTGTGACAGGGGGCACAGATACGCAGTATTTT.

The table lists this clonotype with a few counts. The V gene is TRBV27, the J gene TRBJ2-1; D possibly corresponds to TRBD1 (6 bases). Trimming pared 2 bases from V and 2 bases from J, leaving 13 bases between. The CDR3 extends over 16 amino acids. Germline V CDR1 and CDR2: MNHEY, SMNVEV (reference sequence). Here the CDR3 reads CASSLHHRATYNEQFF. The CDR3 DNA follows: TGTGCCAGCAGTTTACACCACAGGGCTACCTACAATGAGCAGTTCTTC.

About this clonotype itself: The germline gene is not matched at one end of the junction; a read error may be the cause. V is TRBV6-2 or TRBV6-3 and J is TRBJ2-3, with D perhaps TRBD1 or TRBD2 (5 bases each). Germline V gene sequence: CDR1 MNHEY, CDR2 SVGEGT. The CDR3 spans 14 residues. DNA of the CDR3: TGTGGCAGCAGTTACTCAAACGGGGCGGATACGCAGTATTTT. This translates into CGSSYSNGADTQYF.

This clonotype came up many times. The rearrangement uses TRBV2 and TRBJ2-7, with D possibly being TRBD2 (6 bases). The ends were cut back, 4 bases at V and 0 bases at J, with 19 bases in the middle. Germline values: CDR1 SNHLY, CDR2 FYNNEI. The CDR3 extends over 17 amino acids. The CDR3 reads CASSAHRGRKLSYEQYF. In DNA form, the CDR3 reads TGTGCCAGCAGTGCCCACCGAGGGAGGAAACTCTCCTACGAGCAGTACTTC.

The V and J genes are TRBV3-1 and TRBJ2-5; 10 nucleotides align to TRBD2. This CDR3 has 15 residues. J was trimmed by 1 base and V by 4 bases; bases with no gene match: 3. The V gene's germline CDR1 is LGHDT and CDR2 YNNKEL (reference sequence). The CDR3 reads CASSPLAGVQETQYF. In nucleotides, the CDR3 is TGTGCCAGCAGCCCCCTAGCGGGGGTCCAAGAGACCCAGTACTTC.

About this clonotype: This may arise from a read error, as a much more abundant clone is one base away. The chain joins TRBV6-6 to TRBJ2-2; TRBD1 matches 9 bases. Germline CDR1 and CDR2: MNHNY and SVGAGI (reference sequence). This CDR3 is built from 13 residues. The CDR3 bases are TGTGCCGGGACAGGGTTTAACACCGGGGAGCTGCTTTTT. Amino acids: CAGTGFNTGELLF.

This clonotype was observed at least ten times. The chain carries TRBV9 and TRBJ2-3, with 11 positions matching TRBD2. The CDR3 loop spans 16 amino acids. V was clipped by 5 bases and J by 2 bases; unmatched bases: 7. Germline V lookup: CDR1 SGDLS, CDR2 YYNGEE. This chain's CDR3 is CASSAGTSGSTDTQYF. In DNA form, the CDR3 reads TGTGCCAGCAGTGCCGGGACTAGCGGATCCACAGATACGCAGTATTTT.

This clonotype was seen ten or more times. This rearrangement joins TRBV3-1 to TRBJ1-6, with a weak D call TRBD1 (6 bases). V was shortened by 0 bases and J by 9 bases, with 12 bases between the two germline ends. CDR1 LGHDT and CDR2 YNNKEL come from the germline V gene (reference sequence). The CDR3 is 15 amino acids. CDR3 in amino acids: CASSQDTGQSSPLHF. As DNA, the CDR3 is TGTGCCAGCAGCCAAGATACAGGGCAAAGTTCACCCCTCCACTTT.

This clonotype was counted many times. V and J are TRBV11-2 and TRBJ2-1, with D perhaps assigned TRBD1 or TRBD2 (5 bases each). The CDR3 has 18 amino acids. In germline, CDR1 is SGHAT, CDR2 FQNNGV. Trimming cost V 5 bases and J 5 bases, with 25 bases left between them. The CDR3 sequence: CASSPQGERRTFDNEQFF. CDR3 DNA sequence: TGTGCCAGCAGCCCCCAGGGCGAGCGGAGGACTTTCGACAATGAGCAGTTCTTC.

A note on this clonotype: A read error may be the cause here, since a much bigger clone is one base away. V is TRBV6-5 and J is TRBJ2-2, with TRBD2 matching over 10 bases. Per the germline V gene, CDR1 is MNHEY and CDR2 is SVGAGI. The CDR3 loop spans 18 amino acids. The CDR3 nucleotides are TGTGCCAGCACCAGGGAGGGTTCGGCACTAGCGGGGACCGGGGAGCTGTCTTTT. It encodes CASTREGSALAGTGELSF.

Concerning this clonotype: Since a much larger clone is just one base distant, this may be a read error. The V and J genes are TRBV30 and TRBJ2-5; TRBD2 matches 10 bases. The germline CDR1 and CDR2 sequences are GTSNPN and SVGIG (reference sequence). The CDR3 runs to 16 residues. The CDR3 here is CAWSSASGSTSSSQHF. The CDR3 coding sequence is TGTGCCTGGAGTTCGGCTAGCGGGAGTACGTCGAGTAGCCAGCACTTC. The full variable domain, completed using reference TRBV30 and TRBJ2-5, is SQTIHQWPATLVQPVGSPLSLECTVEGTSNPNLYWYRQAAGRGLQLLFYSVGIGQISSEVPQNLSASRPQDRQFILSSKKLLLSDSGFYLCAWSSASGSTSSSQHFGPGTRLLVL.

Points on this clonotype: This may come from a read error, since a much larger clone is one base off. V gene TRBV12-3 or TRBV12-4 combines with J gene TRBJ2-3, with D tentatively TRBD1 or TRBD2 (5 bases each). V was shortened by 7 bases and J by 2 bases, with 13 bases between the two germline ends. The CDR3 runs to 14 residues. The CDR3 here is CASTCTGTTDTQYF. As DNA, the CDR3 is TGTGCCAGCACCTGTACGGGGACCACAGATACGCAGTATTTT.

This clonotype occurred many times. The CDR3 sequence: CASRPDRVGNSPLHF. CDR3 DNA sequence: TGTGCCAGTAGGCCGGACAGGGTAGGGAATTCACCCCTCCACTTT. The chain uses TRBV19 and TRBJ1-6; TRBD1 matches at 8 bases. The CDR3 loop spans 15 amino acids. V was pared by 6 bases and J by 7 bases, with 8 bases of the junction left unmatched. CDR1 and CDR2 from the germline V gene are LNHDA and SQIVND (reference sequence).

Turning to this clonotype: With a much larger clone just one base away, this may be a read error. The chain has TRBV7-2 and TRBJ1-3; D not resolved. Germline V gene data show CDR1 as SGHTA and CDR2 as FQGNSA. The CDR3 is made up of 16 amino acids. The CDR3 spells CASGLSQSRSGNTIYF. The CDR3 region has the DNA TGTGCCAGCGGCTTATCCCAATCCCGCTCTGGAAACACCATATATTTT.

This clonotype was seen repeatedly, ten times or more. The rearrangement joins TRBV7-9 to TRBJ2-5; D is undetermined. Germline lookup yields CDR1 SEHNR and CDR2 FQNEAQ (reference sequence). Trimming pared 1 base from V and 5 bases from J, leaving 11 bases between. CDR3 length: 14 residues. The chain's CDR3 is CASSLENYWETQYF. CDR3 DNA sequence: TGTGCCAGCAGCTTAGAGAACTATTGGGAGACCCAGTACTTC.

At least ten counts were recorded for this clonotype. The rearrangement uses TRBV4-1 and TRBJ2-7; no reliable D call. V lost 2 bases to trimming and J lost 1 base, with 6 bases between them. CDR3 length: 13 amino acids. Germline lookup yields CDR1 MGHRA and CDR2 YSYEKL. The CDR3 loop is CASSQQASYEQYF. The CDR3 nucleotides are TGCGCCAGCAGCCAACAAGCTTCCTACGAGCAGTACTTC.

This clonotype was seen at least ten times. The rearrangement links TRBV6-5 to TRBJ2-3; D remains unclear. This CDR3 region has 14 residues. Per the germline V gene, CDR1 is MNHEY and CDR2 is SVGAGI. Trimming stripped 2 bases from V and 3 bases from J, with 9 bases between. CDR3 DNA sequence: TGTGCCAGCAGTTACGGGTACGGTACAGATACGCAGTATTTT. This encodes CASSYGYGTDTQYF.

This clonotype has at least ten counts. This chain links TRBV20-1 with TRBJ2-1, with D possibly matching TRBD1 (6 bases). CDR1 is DFQATT and CDR2 is SNEGSKA in the germline V gene (reference sequence). The CDR3 runs to 11 residues. Trimming took off 6 bases at V and 4 bases at J, with 7 bases between the two ends. CDR3: CSAGTYNEQFF. CDR3 in DNA: TGCAGTGCGGGGACATACAATGAGCAGTTCTTC.

This clonotype was detected many times. The chain is built from TRBV20-1 and TRBJ1-6; the D is unclear. The CDR3 extends over 14 amino acids. Germline CDR1 is DFQATT and CDR2 is SNEGSKA (reference sequence). V was cut by 5 bases and J by 13 bases, with 21 bases left in between. CDR3 region: CSASLTEIFSPLHF. In nucleotides, the CDR3 is TGCAGTGCTTCCCTGACGGAAATATTCAGCCCCCTCCACTTT.

This clonotype was seen repeatedly, ten times or more. The V call is TRBV19, the J call TRBJ1-5; perhaps TRBD1 as D (6 bases). Germline V gene lookup returns CDR1 LNHDA and CDR2 SQIVND (reference sequence). V lost 3 bases and J 2 bases, leaving 14 bases between the germline ends. CDR3 length: 16 amino acids. The CDR3 bases are TGTGCCAGTAGTATGCAGAGGGGGAATGGCAATCAGCCCCAGCATTTT. Its protein product is CASSMQRGNGNQPQHF.

This clonotype was observed at least ten times. The chain recombines TRBV7-2 with TRBJ2-2; 7 bases are a match to TRBD2. CDR1 is SGHTA, CDR2 FQGNSA, per germline. The V and J ends lost 4 bases and 4 bases, in that order; junction bases with no gene match: 9. This CDR3 has 16 amino acids. Here the CDR3 reads CASSSVGGRGTGELFF. CDR3 nucleotide sequence: TGTGCCAGCAGCTCCGTTGGTGGGAGGGGCACCGGGGAGCTGTTTTTT. Combining the CDR3 with reference TRBV7-2 and TRBJ2-2 gives the whole variable domain GAGVSQSPSNKVTEKGKDVELRCDPISGHTALYWYRQSLGQGLEFLIYFQGNSAPDKSGLPSDRFSAERTGGSVSTLTIQRTQQEDSAVYLCASSSVGGRGTGELFFGEGSRLTVL.

At least ten counts were recorded for this clonotype. The chain recombines TRBV5-1 with TRBJ2-4; 8 bases are shared with TRBD2. This CDR3 has 18 amino acids. Looked up from germline, CDR1 is SGHRS and CDR2 is YFSETQ. V lost 3 bases to trimming and J lost 0 bases; unmatched junction nucleotides: 11. The CDR3 is CASSSAQTSAIAKNIQYF. As DNA, the CDR3 is TGCGCCAGCAGCTCTGCCCAGACTAGCGCCATAGCCAAAAACATTCAGTACTTC. The complete variable domain, with remaining parts taken from reference TRBV5-1 and TRBJ2-4, reads KAGVTQTPRYLIKTRGQQVTLSCSPISGHRSVSWYQQTPGQGLQFLFEYFSETQRNKGNFPGRFSGRQFSNSRSEMNVSTLELGDSALYLCASSSAQTSAIAKNIQYFGAGTRLSVL.

In its sample, this clonotype was seen many times. This rearrangement joins TRBV29-1 to TRBJ1-4; 7 bases are shared with TRBD1. The junction had 7 bases not matched to a gene; V was cut back by 1 base and J by 5 bases. The CDR3 runs to 15 residues. CDR1 is SQVTM and CDR2 is ANQGSEA in the germline V gene. The CDR3: CSVEVGTDLNEKLFF. The DNA of the CDR3 is TGCAGCGTTGAAGTAGGGACAGATCTAAATGAAAAACTGTTTTTT.

For the CDR3, the DNA is TGTGCCAGCAGTGAATCGGGGGGCGGTAATGAGCAGTTCTTC. Translated, it gives CASSESGGGNEQFF. The genes are TRBV6-1 and TRBJ2-1; D possibly corresponds to TRBD2 (7 bases). CDR1 and CDR2 from the germline V gene are MNHNS and SASEGT. This CDR3 has 14 amino acids. Trimming took 2 bases from V and 7 from J, leaving 12 bases between them.

The chain combines TRBV28 with TRBJ2-1; 13 nucleotides align to TRBD2. The CDR3 runs 20 residues. V dropped 3 bases and J dropped 3; count of bases not matched to a gene: 14. Germline loops: CDR1 MDHEN, CDR2 SYDVKM. CDR3 protein: CASSFGFGTSGITGYNEQFF. DNA for the CDR3: TGTGCCAGCAGTTTTGGTTTTGGGACTAGCGGGATCACGGGCTACAATGAGCAGTTCTTC.

Notes on this clonotype: A much bigger clone sits one base away, suggesting this may be a read error. The V call is TRBV20-1, the J call TRBJ2-2, with D perhaps TRBD2 (6 bases). Germline loops: CDR1 DFQATT, CDR2 SNEGSKA (reference sequence). CDR3 length: 14 amino acids. This CDR3 is CSAAGVDNTGGLFF. CDR3 DNA sequence: TGCAGTGCTGCCGGGGTCGATAACACCGGGGGGCTGTTTTTT.